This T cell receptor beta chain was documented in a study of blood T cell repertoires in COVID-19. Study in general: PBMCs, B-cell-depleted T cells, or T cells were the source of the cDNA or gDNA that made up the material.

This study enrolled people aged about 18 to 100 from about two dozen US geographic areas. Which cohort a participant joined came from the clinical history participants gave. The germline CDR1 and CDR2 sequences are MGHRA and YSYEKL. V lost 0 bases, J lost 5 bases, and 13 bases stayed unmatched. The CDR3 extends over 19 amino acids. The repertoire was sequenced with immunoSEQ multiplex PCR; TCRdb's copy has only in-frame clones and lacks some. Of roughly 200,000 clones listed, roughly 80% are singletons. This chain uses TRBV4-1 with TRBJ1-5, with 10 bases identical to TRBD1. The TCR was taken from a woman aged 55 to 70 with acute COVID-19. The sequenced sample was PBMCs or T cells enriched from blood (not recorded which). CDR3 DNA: TGCGCCAGCAGCCAAGATTCTCATGGGGGACAGGGGCGTTATCAGCCCCAGCATTTT. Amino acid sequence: CASSQDSHGGQGRYQPQHF.